This TCR beta chain came from a study of cytomegalovirus exposure and HLA in healthy donors (dated 2017 in TCRdb). For the wider study: An earlier analysis of several hundred of the donors reported over 250 Gb of sequence data and 117 million unique TCR beta sequences obtained from about 170 million T cells. Around 320 gigabases of sequencing data and 70 million to 100 million unique TCR sequences were included in an early release covering 500 to 750 HLA-typed donors. The genetic ancestry cluster associated with self-reported Caucasian donors included approximately 85% of the approximately 400 genotyped donors. The study aimed to test whether cataloging public T cell receptors could reveal signatures of past pathogen exposure. The study used immunosequencing to profile the T cell repertoires of some 600 subjects and linked those repertoires to cytomegalovirus serostatus. A separate validation cohort of roughly 120 different subjects was used in addition to the approximately 610-subject first cohort. To predict cytomegalovirus infection status, the study brought together high-throughput TCR immunosequencing, statistical association of individual TCRs with disease status, and machine learning. A later analysis re-analyzed previously published TCR beta repertoires from 666 donors and added high-resolution HLA genotyping to study TCR occurrence patterns. The later analysis used no new phenotypic data to find candidate immune exposures, relying instead on TCR beta sequences and their occurrence across donors. In an earlier analysis of 587 of the donors, high-throughput TCR beta sequencing was used to judge whether each TCR beta V gene segment behaved as functional or pseudogenic. Donor age, sex, ethnicity and CMV serostatus were compiled alongside the repertoire data. In a later genetic analysis, genome-wide SNP genotypes for about three fifths of the 666 donors were used, and that subset was treated as a discovery cohort. All discovery cohort repertoires had been generated on a single sequencing platform. HLA typing covered class I and class II loci at four-digit resolution. Typing coverage varied by locus: 629-630 donors for A, B, C, DRB1 and DQB1; approximately 520 for DQA1; about 600 for DPA1; around 450 for DPB1. Five DR-DQ haplotypes were handled as single units for association and clustering, since linkage in the cohort was strong. On average, 235,054 unique TCR beta nucleotide sequences were sequenced per donor among a few hundred genotyped donors of the cohort, with roughly 19% of those sequences being non-productive. Beyond this particular receptor, the publication reports: In an earlier analysis of about 600 of the donors, most TCR beta V segments appeared in productive rearrangements about 87% or about 30% of the time, broadly matching IMGT annotations. A further reported finding was that TCR beta sequences accurately predicted the HLA-A and HLA-B alleles for most subjects in the first cohort. According to the authors, the approach could potentially be generalized to other disease states and immunological phenotypes. A cluster of highly shared sequence variants was judged likely to represent a technical artifact of the sequencing pipeline. Linkage disequilibrium might explain the correlated functional status among segregating V segments, but an unknown experimental factor could not be ruled out. In a later genetic analysis, a missense DCLRE1C variant was associated with V-gene and J-gene trimming of TCR beta chains, and the association was replicated in an independent cohort. This cohort had only TCR beta chains sequenced, and the lack of alpha or paired-chain data limited which features could be detected. In a later analysis, several top co-occurrence clusters were reported to appear linked to parvovirus B19, influenza, CMV and Epstein-Barr virus. While some public TCRs were present in many individuals, most TCR sequences turned up only very rarely across donors. A later analysis found that HLA-associated TCR beta chains were more clonally expanded and had lower generation probabilities than equally common non-associated chains. The study listed approximately 160 TCR beta chains as associated with cytomegalovirus. When HLA alleles, especially DR and DQ, strongly co-occurred, TCR associations were difficult to assign to individual alleles. Some IMGT-functional V segments, including TRBV6-2 and TRBV6-3, could not be distinguished by the 87-base-pair reads and were therefore excluded. At a false discovery rate of 0.05, a later analysis linked some 18,000 TCR beta sequences to specific HLA alleles. CMV serostatus was the only immune exposure information available for the cohort. In a later analysis, the rate of TCR association differed among HLA loci, with DRB1 alleles having the most associated TCRs and HLA-C alleles having the fewest. Because counts were too low, 15 to 20 rarely observed V segments, including chromosome 9 orphons, were excluded from the earlier analysis of under 650 of the donors. In vitro tests confirmed that a few of the cytomegalovirus-associated TCR beta chains recognize cytomegalovirus antigens. Because some donors lacked HLA typing at each locus, the association tests relied only on the typed subset. Sequencing depth was assumed to be roughly uniform across donors in the presence/absence analyses, though that assumption may not hold. Cytomegalovirus status was reported to be diagnosed by the classifier with high specificity and sensitivity in both the original and validation cohorts. Compared with the approximately 670-donor mean, donors in an Asian-associated ancestry cluster had fewer N-insertions in productive TCRs, according to a later genetic analysis. According to a later analysis, most CMV-associated TCR beta chains appeared to be HLA-restricted, and the HLA associations seemed to be driven largely by CMV exposure.

In total, approximately 610 healthy bone marrow donors made up the cohort. Cohort members were all nominally healthy when sampled, although unrecorded immune exposures were likely present. The donor tested CMV seronegative and was one of the 352 seronegative cohort members. Every donor gave a peripheral blood sample, and the peripheral blood mononuclear cells from that sample were used for TCR beta sequencing. The Qiagen DNeasy Blood Extraction Kit was used to extract genomic DNA from the blood cell samples. About this clone: The clone's antigen remains unknown. No base qualities exist here, and no much larger clone lies one base off it.

The junction shows trimming of 5 bases on V and 2 bases on J, plus 9 bases between the germline ends. CDR1 and CDR2 were assigned from the germline V gene as SGHRS and YFSETQ. CDR3 length: 13 amino acids, cysteine to phenylalanine. Only the CDR3 part of the read is kept: 39 bases, read in frame from the first base. Library preparation was by the immunoSEQ multiplex PCR assay. A mixture of 60 forward primers for TCR Vbeta segments and 13 reverse primers for TCR Jbeta segments was used in the multiplex PCR. A multiplex PCR assay on genomic DNA amplified the CDR3 region of rearranged TCR beta genes. On the Illumina HiSeq System, the amplified TCR beta libraries were sequenced as 87-base-pair reads. Processing in the source paper ran as follows. A later analysis counted some 80 million unique TCR beta chains across the roughly 700 repertoires, and 9.5 million to 11 million of these chains were shared by at least two donors. A nearest-neighbor algorithm error-corrected the raw reads and collapsed the reads into unique sequences, merging closely related sequences to remove PCR and sequencing errors. CDR3 sequences were aligned to IMGT reference sequences to assign V, D and J gene segments. For a sequence to be retained, a match of at least six nucleotides to both a V gene segment and a J gene segment was required. Rearrangements were classified as productive when the CDR3 lacked stop codons and remained in frame with V and J, and all other rearrangements were classified as non-productive. Following IMGT convention, CDR3 was defined as the stretch from the second conserved V-encoded cysteine to the conserved J-encoded phenylalanine. Sequences without an unambiguous match to a single V gene segment were excluded from the earlier analysis of almost 600 of the donors. An earlier analysis of 500 to 700 of the donors classified V segments as functional when productive rearrangements were above 56.7% and as segregating when the standard deviation between donors was above 5%. To diagnose cytomegalovirus status from the catalog of TCR beta chain sequences, a statistical classification framework was built. In a later analysis, V and J genes were assigned by comparing TCR nucleotide sequences against IMGT/GENE-DB human TR gene sequences. In a later analysis, CDR3 sequences and most-parsimonious VDJ recombination scenarios were assigned using the TCRdist pipeline. In a later analysis, each TCR beta chain was defined by its CDR3 amino acid sequence together with its V-gene family, and reads without a unique V-gene family were excluded. A later analysis removed 592 highly shared, low-generation-probability nucleotide sequences to deal with suspected cross-contamination and a sequencing artifact. In a later analysis, a clonal expansion index for each public chain was calculated from normalized within-repertoire ranks of inferred template counts. In a later analysis, generation probabilities were computed using a VDJ recombination model fitted to out-of-frame rearrangements, and the results were checked against IGoR. In a later analysis, TCR-TCR, TCR-HLA and TCR-CMV co-occurrence was scored with hypergeometric tests, and a repertoire-size bias correction was applied to TCR pairs. A later analysis estimated false discovery rates by permuting HLA or CMV assignments 20 times. In a later analysis, co-occurring TCRs were grouped with DBSCAN, and TCRdist sequence similarity was added when clustering was performed within HLA-allele-positive subsets. For co-occurrence clustering, repertoires with fewer than 30,000 or more than 120,000 public chains were excluded, along with five repertoires with anomalous nucleotide sharing. The immuneACCESS repertoire file appears here via TCRdb, limited to in-frame rearrangements. These files lack a portion of the clones; in checked studies, under half of the deficit traces to unresolved V genes, and the cause of the others is not known. The DNA gave D and trimming, while V, J and clone size come from that table. Across this sample there are around 270,000 clones, with 80% seen only once. The ten largest clones capture roughly 0.31% of the sample.

The receptor was isolated from a girl under 10 years old in good health and CMV-seronegative. Material: PBMCs. The chain employs TRBV5-1 and TRBJ2-3, with TRBD2 as a weak D call on 5 bases. The bases read TGCGCCAGCAGACGGGGTGACACAGATACGCAGTATTTT. It translates to CASRRGDTDTQYF. Reference TRBV5-1 and TRBJ2-3 proteins supply the regions before and after the CDR3; the full variable domain is: KAGVTQTPRYLIKTRGQQVTLSCSPISGHRSVSWYQQTPGQGLQFLFEYFSETQRNKGNFPGRFSGRQFSNSRSEMNVSTLELGDSALYLCASRRGDTDTQYFGPGTRLTVL.